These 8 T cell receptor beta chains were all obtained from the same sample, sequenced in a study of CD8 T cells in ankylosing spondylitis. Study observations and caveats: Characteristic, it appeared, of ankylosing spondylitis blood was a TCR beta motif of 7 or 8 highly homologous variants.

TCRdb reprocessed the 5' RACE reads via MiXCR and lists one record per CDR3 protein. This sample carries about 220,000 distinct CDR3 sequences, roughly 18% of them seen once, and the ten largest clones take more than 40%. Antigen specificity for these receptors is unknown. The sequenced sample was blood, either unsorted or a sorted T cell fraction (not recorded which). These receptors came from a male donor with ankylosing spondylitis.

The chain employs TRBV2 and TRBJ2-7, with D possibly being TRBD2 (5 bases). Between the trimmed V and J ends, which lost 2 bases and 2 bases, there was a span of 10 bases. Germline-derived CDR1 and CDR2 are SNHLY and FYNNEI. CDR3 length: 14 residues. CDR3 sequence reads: CASSEMGRTYEQYF. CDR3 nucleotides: TGTGCCAGCAGTGAAATGGGGAGAACCTACGAGCAGTACTTC.

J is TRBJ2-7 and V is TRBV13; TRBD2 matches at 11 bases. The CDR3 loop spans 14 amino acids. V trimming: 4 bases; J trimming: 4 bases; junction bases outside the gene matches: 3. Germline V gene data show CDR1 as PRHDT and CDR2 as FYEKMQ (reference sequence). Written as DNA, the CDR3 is TGTGCCAGCAGCTCTAGCGGGAGGTTGTACGAGCAGTACTTC. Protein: CASSSSGRLYEQYF.

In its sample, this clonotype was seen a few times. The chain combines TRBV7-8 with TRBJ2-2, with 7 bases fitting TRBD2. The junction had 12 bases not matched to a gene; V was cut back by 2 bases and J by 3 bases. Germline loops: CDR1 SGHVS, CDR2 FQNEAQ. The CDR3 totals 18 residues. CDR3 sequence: CASSLYPTAGKHTGELFF. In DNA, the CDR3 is TGTGCCAGCAGCTTATATCCAACAGCGGGAAAACACACCGGGGAGCTGTTTTTT.

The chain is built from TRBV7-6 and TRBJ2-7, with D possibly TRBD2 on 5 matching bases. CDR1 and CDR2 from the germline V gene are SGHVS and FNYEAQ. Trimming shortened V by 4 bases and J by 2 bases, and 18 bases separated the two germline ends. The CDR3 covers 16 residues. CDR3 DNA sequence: TGTGCCAGCAGCTCGACACTAGGCCTACCGACCTACGAGCAGTACTTC. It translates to CASSSTLGLPTYEQYF.

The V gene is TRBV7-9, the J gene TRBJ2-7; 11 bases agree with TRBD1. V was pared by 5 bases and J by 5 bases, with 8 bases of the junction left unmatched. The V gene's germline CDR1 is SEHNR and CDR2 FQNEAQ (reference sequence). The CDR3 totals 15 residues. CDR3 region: CASSQGQGAMNEQYF. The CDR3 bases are TGTGCCAGCAGCCAAGGACAGGGGGCAATGAACGAGCAGTACTTC. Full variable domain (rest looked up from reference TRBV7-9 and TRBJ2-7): DTGVSQNPRHKITKRGQNVTFRCDPISEHNRLYWYRQTLGQGPEFLTYFQNEAQLEKSRLLSDRFSAERPKGSFSTLEIQRTEQGDSAMYLCASSQGQGAMNEQYFGPGTRLTVT.

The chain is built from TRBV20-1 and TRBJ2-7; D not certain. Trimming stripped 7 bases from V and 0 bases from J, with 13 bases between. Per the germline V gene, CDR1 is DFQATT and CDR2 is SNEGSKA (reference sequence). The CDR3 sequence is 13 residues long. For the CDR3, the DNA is TGCAGTGGGGTGTCTTTAAGCTCCTACGAGCAGTACTTC. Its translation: CSGVSLSSYEQYF.

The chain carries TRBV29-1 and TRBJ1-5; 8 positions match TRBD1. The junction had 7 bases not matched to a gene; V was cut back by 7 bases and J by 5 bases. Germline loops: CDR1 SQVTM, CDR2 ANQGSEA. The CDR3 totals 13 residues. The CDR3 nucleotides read TGCAGCGCCCAGGGGGCAGGGGATCAGCCCCAGCATTTT. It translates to CSAQGAGDQPQHF. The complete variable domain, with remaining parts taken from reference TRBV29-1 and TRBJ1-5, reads SAVISQKPSRDICQRGTSLTIQCQVDSQVTMMFWYRQQPGQSLTLIATANQGSEATYESGFVIDKFPISRPNLTFSTLTVSNMSPEDSSIYLCSAQGAGDQPQHFGDGTRLSIL.

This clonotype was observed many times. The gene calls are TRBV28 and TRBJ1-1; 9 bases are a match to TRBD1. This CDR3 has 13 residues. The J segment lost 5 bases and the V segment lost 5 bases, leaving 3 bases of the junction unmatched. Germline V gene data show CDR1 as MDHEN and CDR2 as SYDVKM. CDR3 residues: CASSTGGRTEAFF. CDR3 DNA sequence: TGTGCCAGCAGTACAGGGGGCCGTACTGAAGCTTTCTTT.